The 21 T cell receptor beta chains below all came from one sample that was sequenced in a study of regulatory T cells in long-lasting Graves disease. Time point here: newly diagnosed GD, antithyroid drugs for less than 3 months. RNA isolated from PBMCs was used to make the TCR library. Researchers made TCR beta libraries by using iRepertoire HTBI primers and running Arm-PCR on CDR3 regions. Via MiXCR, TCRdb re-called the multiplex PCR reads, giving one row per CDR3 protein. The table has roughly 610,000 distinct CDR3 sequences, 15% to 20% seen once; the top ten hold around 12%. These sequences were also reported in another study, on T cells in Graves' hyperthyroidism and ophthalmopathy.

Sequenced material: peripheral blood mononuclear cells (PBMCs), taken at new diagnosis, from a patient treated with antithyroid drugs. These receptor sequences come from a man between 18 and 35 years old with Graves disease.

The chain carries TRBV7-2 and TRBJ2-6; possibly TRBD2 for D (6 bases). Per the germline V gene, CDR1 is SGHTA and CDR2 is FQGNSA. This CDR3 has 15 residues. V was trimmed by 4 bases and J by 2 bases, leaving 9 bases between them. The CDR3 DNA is TGTGCCAGCAGCTCCAGGAGGGCTGGGGCCAACGTCCTGACTTTC. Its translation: CASSSRRAGANVLTF.

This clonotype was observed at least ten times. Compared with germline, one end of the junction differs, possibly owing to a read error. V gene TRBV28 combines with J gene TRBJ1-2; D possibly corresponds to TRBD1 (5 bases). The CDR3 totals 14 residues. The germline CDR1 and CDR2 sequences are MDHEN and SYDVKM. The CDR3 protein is CASSPPGTNYGYTF. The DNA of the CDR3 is TGTGCCAGCAGCCCCCCCGGGACTAATTATGGCTACACCTTC.

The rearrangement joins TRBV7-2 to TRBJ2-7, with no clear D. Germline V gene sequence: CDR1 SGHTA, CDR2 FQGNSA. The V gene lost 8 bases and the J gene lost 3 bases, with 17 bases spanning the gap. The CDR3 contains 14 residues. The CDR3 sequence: CASSPFRQSYEQYF. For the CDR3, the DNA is TGTGCCAGCTCTCCTTTCCGACAAAGCTACGAGCAGTACTTC.

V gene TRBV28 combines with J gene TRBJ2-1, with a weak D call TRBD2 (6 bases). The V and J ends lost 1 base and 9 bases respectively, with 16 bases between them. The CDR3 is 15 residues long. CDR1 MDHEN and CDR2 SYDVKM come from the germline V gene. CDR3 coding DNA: TGTGCCAGCAGTTTATCCAGGGAGGTTGGTGGTGAGCAGTTCTTC. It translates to CASSLSREVGGEQFF.

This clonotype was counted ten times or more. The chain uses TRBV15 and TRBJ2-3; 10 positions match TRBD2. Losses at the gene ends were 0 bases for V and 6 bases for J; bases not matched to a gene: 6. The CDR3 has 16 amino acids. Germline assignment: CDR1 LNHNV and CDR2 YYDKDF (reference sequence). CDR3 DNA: TGTGCCACCAGCAGAGATTGGGCTAGCGGGAGTGATACGCAGTATTTT. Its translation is CATSRDWASGSDTQYF.

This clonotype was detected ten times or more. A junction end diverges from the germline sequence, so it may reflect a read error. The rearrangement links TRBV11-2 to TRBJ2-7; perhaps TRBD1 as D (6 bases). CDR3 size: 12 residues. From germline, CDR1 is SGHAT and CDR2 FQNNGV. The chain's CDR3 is CASSSVRGTEHF. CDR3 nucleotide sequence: TGTGCCAGCAGCTCAGTCAGGGGTACGGAGCACTTC.

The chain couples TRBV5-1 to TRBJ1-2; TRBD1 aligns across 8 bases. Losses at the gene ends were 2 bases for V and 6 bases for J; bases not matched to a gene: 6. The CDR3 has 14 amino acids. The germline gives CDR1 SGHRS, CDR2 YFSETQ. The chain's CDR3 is CASSLWDRTNGYTF. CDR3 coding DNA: TGCGCCAGCAGCTTATGGGACAGGACCAATGGCTACACCTTC.

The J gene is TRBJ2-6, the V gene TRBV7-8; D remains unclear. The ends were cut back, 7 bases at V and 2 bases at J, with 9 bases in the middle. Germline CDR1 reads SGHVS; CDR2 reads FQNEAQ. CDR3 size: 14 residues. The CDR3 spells CASIRGAGANVLTF. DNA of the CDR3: TGTGCCAGCATCCGAGGCGCTGGGGCCAACGTCCTGACTTTC.

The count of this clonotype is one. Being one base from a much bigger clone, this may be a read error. The CDR3 sequence is CASSRGDLGTQYF. In DNA form, the CDR3 reads TGTGCCAGCAGCCGCGGGGACCTTGGGACGCAGTATTTT. The chain is built from TRBV6-1 and TRBJ2-3, with D maybe TRBD2 (6 bases). This CDR3 is 13 amino acids long. Between the trimmed V and J ends, which lost 6 bases and 9 bases, there was a span of 16 bases. Germline lookup yields CDR1 MNHNS and CDR2 SASEGT.

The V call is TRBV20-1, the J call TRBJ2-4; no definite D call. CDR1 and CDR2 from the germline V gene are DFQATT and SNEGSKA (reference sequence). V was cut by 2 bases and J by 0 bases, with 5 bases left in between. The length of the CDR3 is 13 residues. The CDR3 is CSARSLAKNIQYF. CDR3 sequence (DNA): TGCAGTGCTAGATCGCTAGCCAAAAACATTCAGTACTTC.

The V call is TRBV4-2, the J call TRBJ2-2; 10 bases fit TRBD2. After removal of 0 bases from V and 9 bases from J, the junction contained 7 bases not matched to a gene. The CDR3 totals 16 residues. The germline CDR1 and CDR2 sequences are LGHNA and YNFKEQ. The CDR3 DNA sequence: TGTGCCAGCAGCCAAGATAGGGCTAGCGGGAGCTGGGAGCTGTTTTTT. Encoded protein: CASSQDRASGSWELFF.

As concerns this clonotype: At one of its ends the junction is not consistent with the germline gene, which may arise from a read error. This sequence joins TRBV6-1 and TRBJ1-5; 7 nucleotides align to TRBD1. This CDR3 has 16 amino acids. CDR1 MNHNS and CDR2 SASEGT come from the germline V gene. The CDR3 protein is CASSGQGGYSDQPQHF. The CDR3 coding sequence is TGTGCCAGCAGTGGACAGGGCGGCTATAGCGATCAGCCCCAGCATTTT.

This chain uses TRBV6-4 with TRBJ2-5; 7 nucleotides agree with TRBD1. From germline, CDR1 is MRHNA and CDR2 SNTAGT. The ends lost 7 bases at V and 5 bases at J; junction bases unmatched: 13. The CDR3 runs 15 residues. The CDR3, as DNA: TGTGCCAGCAATATCAACAGGGGAGTAGTGGAGACCCAGTACTTC. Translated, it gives CASNINRGVVETQYF.

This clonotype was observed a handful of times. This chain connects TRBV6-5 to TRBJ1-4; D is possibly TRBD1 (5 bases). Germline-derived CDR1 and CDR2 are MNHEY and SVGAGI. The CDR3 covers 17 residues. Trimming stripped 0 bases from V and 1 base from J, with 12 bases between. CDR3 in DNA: TGTGCCAGCAGTTACTCGACGCAGGGAGGAACTAATGAAAAACTGTTTTTT. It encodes CASSYSTQGGTNEKLFF.

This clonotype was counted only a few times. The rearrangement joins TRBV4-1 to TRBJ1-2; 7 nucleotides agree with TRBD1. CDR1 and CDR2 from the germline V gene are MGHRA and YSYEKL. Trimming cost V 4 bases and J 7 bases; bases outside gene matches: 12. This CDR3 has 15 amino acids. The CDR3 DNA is TGCGCCAGCAGCCGAAGACCCGGACAGGATCGTGGCTACACCTTC. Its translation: CASSRRPGQDRGYTF.

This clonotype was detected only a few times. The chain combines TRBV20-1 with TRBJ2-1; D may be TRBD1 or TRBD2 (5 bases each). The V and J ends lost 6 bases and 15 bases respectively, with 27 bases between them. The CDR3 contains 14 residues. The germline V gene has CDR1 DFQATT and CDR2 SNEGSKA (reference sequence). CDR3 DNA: TGCAGTGCGGCAAACCGGGACCGCGGTAGCTGGGGGTTCTTC. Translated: CSAANRDRGSWGFF.

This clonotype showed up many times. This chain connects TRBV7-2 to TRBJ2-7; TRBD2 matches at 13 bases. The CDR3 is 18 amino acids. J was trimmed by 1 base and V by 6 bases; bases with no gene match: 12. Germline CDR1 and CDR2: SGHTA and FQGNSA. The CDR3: CASRTGTSGIRESYEQYF. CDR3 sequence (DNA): TGTGCCAGCAGGACCGGGACTAGCGGGATACGAGAGTCCTACGAGCAGTACTTC.

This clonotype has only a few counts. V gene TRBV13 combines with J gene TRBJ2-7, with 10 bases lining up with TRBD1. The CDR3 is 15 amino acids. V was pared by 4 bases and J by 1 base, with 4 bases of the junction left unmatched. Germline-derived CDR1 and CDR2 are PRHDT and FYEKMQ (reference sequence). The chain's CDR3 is CASSSDRGRSYEQYF. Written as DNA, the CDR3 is TGTGCCAGCAGCTCCGACAGGGGGCGTTCCTACGAGCAGTACTTC.

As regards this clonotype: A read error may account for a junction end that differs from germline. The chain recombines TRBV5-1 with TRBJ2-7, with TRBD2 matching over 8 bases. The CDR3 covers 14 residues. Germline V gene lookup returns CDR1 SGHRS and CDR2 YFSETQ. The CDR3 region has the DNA TGTGCCAGCAGCCCGGGACTAGACTCCTACGAGCAGTACTTC. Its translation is CASSPGLDSYEQYF.

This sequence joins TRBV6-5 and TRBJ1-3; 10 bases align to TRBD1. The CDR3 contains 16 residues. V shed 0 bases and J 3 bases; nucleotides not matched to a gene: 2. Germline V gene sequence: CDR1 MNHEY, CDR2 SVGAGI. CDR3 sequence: CASSYSGTGDGNTIYF. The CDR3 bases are TGTGCCAGCAGTTACTCCGGGACAGGGGATGGAAACACCATATATTTT.

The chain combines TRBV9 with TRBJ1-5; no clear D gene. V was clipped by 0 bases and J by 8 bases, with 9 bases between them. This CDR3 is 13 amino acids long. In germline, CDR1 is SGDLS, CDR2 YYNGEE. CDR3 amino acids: CASSVGTTKPQHF. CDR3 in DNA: TGTGCCAGCAGCGTAGGGACCACGAAGCCCCAGCATTTT.